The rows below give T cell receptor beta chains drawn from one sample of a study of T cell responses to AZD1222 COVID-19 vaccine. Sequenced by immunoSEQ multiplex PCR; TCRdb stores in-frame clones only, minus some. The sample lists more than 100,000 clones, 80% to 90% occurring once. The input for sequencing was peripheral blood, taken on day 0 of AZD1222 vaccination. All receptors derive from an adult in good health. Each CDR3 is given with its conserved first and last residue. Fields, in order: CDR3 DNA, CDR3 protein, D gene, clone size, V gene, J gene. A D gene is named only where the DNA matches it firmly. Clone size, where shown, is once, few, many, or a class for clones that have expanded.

CDR3 DNA: TGTGCCAGCTCACTGGAGGGACTTTATAGCAATCAGCCCCAGCATTTT
CDR3 protein: CASSLEGLYSNQPQHF
D gene: .
clone size: .
V gene: TRBV18
J gene: TRBJ1-5

CDR3 DNA: TGTGCCAGTAGCAATACGGGAGGACTTTTCACAGATACGCAGTATTTT
CDR3 protein: CASSNTGGLFTDTQYF
D gene: TRBD2
clone size: .
V gene: TRBV19
J gene: TRBJ2-3

CDR3 DNA: TGTGCCAGCAGCCGGACAGTAAGGGACGTCTACACCTTC
CDR3 protein: CASSRTVRDVYTF
D gene: .
clone size: .
V gene: TRBV7-3
J gene: TRBJ1-2

CDR3 DNA: TGTGCCAGCAGCCCTCAAACAGGATATGGCTACACCTTC
CDR3 protein: CASSPQTGYGYTF
D gene: .
clone size: .
V gene: TRBV3-1/TRBV3-2
J gene: TRBJ1-2

CDR3 DNA: TGTGCCTGGAGGCTGACAGGATCGTATGGCTACACCTTC
CDR3 protein: CAWRLTGSYGYTF
D gene: .
clone size: .
V gene: TRBV30
J gene: TRBJ1-2

CDR3 DNA: TGTGCCAGCAGTTTTGAGAGGAAACTGTTTTTT
CDR3 protein: CASSFERKLFF
D gene: .
clone size: .
V gene: TRBV12-3/TRBV12-4
J gene: TRBJ1-4

CDR3 DNA: TGCAGTGCTAGTCAAGGCCGGGAGCAGTACTTC
CDR3 protein: CSASQGREQYF
D gene: .
clone size: .
V gene: TRBV20-1
J gene: TRBJ2-7

CDR3 DNA: TGTGCCAGCTCACCCCCCTCGGGGACAGGGTATGGCTACACCTTC
CDR3 protein: CASSPPSGTGYGYTF
D gene: TRBD1
clone size: .
V gene: TRBV18
J gene: TRBJ1-2

CDR3 DNA: TGTGCCAGCAGTTACGTCGGGGATCAGCCCCAGCATTTT
CDR3 protein: CASSYVGDQPQHF
D gene: .
clone size: .
V gene: TRBV6-2/TRBV6-3
J gene: TRBJ1-5

CDR3 DNA: TGTGCCAGCAGTTTACTCCCGGACAGGGCCCATGAGCAGTTCTTC
CDR3 protein: CASSLLPDRAHEQFF
D gene: TRBD1
clone size: .
V gene: TRBV27
J gene: TRBJ2-1

CDR3 DNA: TGTGCCAGCAGCTTATTCTGGACGGAGCATGACCAAGAGACCCAGTACTTC
CDR3 protein: CASSLFWTEHDQETQYF
D gene: .
clone size: .
V gene: TRBV11-2
J gene: TRBJ2-5

CDR3 DNA: TGTGCCAGCTCACCACTGAGGGATCAGCCCCAGCATTTT
CDR3 protein: CASSPLRDQPQHF
D gene: .
clone size: .
V gene: TRBV18
J gene: TRBJ1-5

CDR3 DNA: TGTGCCAGCAGCCAAGATCGAAACCCCGGAGGCTACACCTTC
CDR3 protein: CASSQDRNPGGYTF
D gene: .
clone size: .
V gene: TRBV14
J gene: TRBJ1-2

CDR3 DNA: TGCGCCAGCAGCTTGGGACAGGGCGCAACTAATGAAAAACTGTTTTTT
CDR3 protein: CASSLGQGATNEKLFF
D gene: TRBD1
clone size: .
V gene: TRBV5-1
J gene: TRBJ1-4

CDR3 DNA: TGTGCCAGCCGGCGAGGGGTTCAAACCTACAATGAGCAGTTCTTC
CDR3 protein: CASRRGVQTYNEQFF
D gene: .
clone size: .
V gene: TRBV19
J gene: TRBJ2-1

CDR3 DNA: TGTGCCAGCAGCTTGAGGAGTTCCTCCTACAATGAGCAGTTCTTC
CDR3 protein: CASSLRSSSYNEQFF
D gene: .
clone size: .
V gene: TRBV11-1
J gene: TRBJ2-1

CDR3 DNA: TGTGCCAGCAGCCAAAACTACCGGGAGCTGTTTTTT
CDR3 protein: CASSQNYRELFF
D gene: .
clone size: .
V gene: TRBV3-1/TRBV3-2
J gene: TRBJ2-2

CDR3 DNA: TGTGCCAGCTCACCCGGGACTCAAAGAGGAAACACCATATATTTT
CDR3 protein: CASSPGTQRGNTIYF
D gene: .
clone size: .
V gene: TRBV18
J gene: TRBJ1-3

CDR3 DNA: TGTGCCAGCAGCTCTCTGACAGGGGGGATTGAAAAACTGTTTTTT
CDR3 protein: CASSSLTGGIEKLFF
D gene: TRBD1
clone size: .
V gene: TRBV27
J gene: TRBJ1-4

CDR3 DNA: TGTGCCAGCAGCTCTCGACAGGGGGCGGAGGCAACTTTCTTT
CDR3 protein: CASSSRQGAEATFF
D gene: TRBD1
clone size: .
V gene: TRBV7-3
J gene: TRBJ1-1

CDR3 DNA: TGTGCCAGTAGTAATAGAGGGACTAGCACAGATACGCAGTATTTT
CDR3 protein: CASSNRGTSTDTQYF
D gene: .
clone size: once
V gene: TRBV19
J gene: TRBJ2-3

CDR3 DNA: TGTGCCACCCAGGATAGCGGGAGGGGGTCCTACGAGCAGTACTTC
CDR3 protein: CATQDSGRGSYEQYF
D gene: TRBD2
clone size: few
V gene: TRBV24-1
J gene: TRBJ2-7

CDR3 DNA: TGTGCCAGCAGCCGGGGCATGGGGTCGGTCGAGCAGTACTTC
CDR3 protein: CASSRGMGSVEQYF
D gene: .
clone size: .
V gene: TRBV7-2
J gene: TRBJ2-7

CDR3 DNA: TGTGCCAGCTCACCGGGGACGGCCTACTATGGCTACACCTTC
CDR3 protein: CASSPGTAYYGYTF
D gene: .
clone size: .
V gene: TRBV18
J gene: TRBJ1-2

CDR3 DNA: TGCGCCAGCAGTGAGTCGGGCTCATTGGGATCCACTGAAGCTTTCTTT
CDR3 protein: CASSESGSLGSTEAFF
D gene: .
clone size: .
V gene: TRBV10-2
J gene: TRBJ1-1

CDR3 DNA: TGTGCCAGTAGTCCACGGACAGGGAGGGATGAGCAGTTCTTC
CDR3 protein: CASSPRTGRDEQFF
D gene: .
clone size: .
V gene: TRBV19
J gene: TRBJ2-1

CDR3 DNA: TGCGCCAGCAGCCAAGGCCGAGGGGTTCAGCCCCAGCATTTT
CDR3 protein: CASSQGRGVQPQHF
D gene: .
clone size: .
V gene: TRBV4-3
J gene: TRBJ1-5

CDR3 DNA: TGTGCCAGCAGTTTAGGGTACACAGATACGCAGTATTTT
CDR3 protein: CASSLGYTDTQYF
D gene: .
clone size: .
V gene: TRBV12-3/TRBV12-4
J gene: TRBJ2-3

CDR3 DNA: TGCGCCAGCGGACAGTTCTCTGGAAACACCATATATTTT
CDR3 protein: CASGQFSGNTIYF
D gene: .
clone size: .
V gene: TRBV4-3
J gene: TRBJ1-3

CDR3 DNA: TGTGCCAGCAGCTTGGTCGGACAGCACTCTGAAGCTTTCTTT
CDR3 protein: CASSLVGQHSEAFF
D gene: .
clone size: .
V gene: TRBV5-4
J gene: TRBJ1-1

CDR3 DNA: TGTGCCAGCAGCGTAGCGACGGTGCGGAATGAGCAGTTCTTC
CDR3 protein: CASSVATVRNEQFF
D gene: .
clone size: .
V gene: TRBV9
J gene: TRBJ2-1

CDR3 DNA: TGTGCCAGCAGCGTAGCTACAGTGACCAACTATGGCTACACCTTC
CDR3 protein: CASSVATVTNYGYTF
D gene: .
clone size: .
V gene: TRBV9
J gene: TRBJ1-2

CDR3 DNA: TGTGCCAGCAGTGATCAACATGAGCAGTTCTTC
CDR3 protein: CASSDQHEQFF
D gene: .
clone size: .
V gene: TRBV25-1
J gene: TRBJ2-1

CDR3 DNA: TGTGCCAGCAAGAAGGGCCACGATTCGGGTGGCTACACCTTC
CDR3 protein: CASKKGHDSGGYTF
D gene: .
clone size: .
V gene: TRBV9
J gene: TRBJ1-2

CDR3 DNA: TGTGCCACCAGCCCCCACCGGAATGAGCAGTTCTTC
CDR3 protein: CATSPHRNEQFF
D gene: .
clone size: .
V gene: TRBV15
J gene: TRBJ2-1

CDR3 DNA: TGTGCCAGCTCACCCTCGGACCGAACTAACACTGAAGCTTTCTTT
CDR3 protein: CASSPSDRTNTEAFF
D gene: .
clone size: .
V gene: TRBV18
J gene: TRBJ1-1

CDR3 DNA: TGTGCCAGCAGGACCCTCGGGGGCGGCTACACCTTC
CDR3 protein: CASRTLGGGYTF
D gene: .
clone size: .
V gene: TRBV6-4
J gene: TRBJ1-2

CDR3 DNA: TGCAGTGCTACGTCGGAGGGGTACTTC
CDR3 protein: CSATSEGYF
D gene: .
clone size: .
V gene: TRBV20-1
J gene: TRBJ2-7

CDR3 DNA: TGTGCCAGCAGTGAACGCCTAGCGGGGAGCACAGATACGCAGTATTTT
CDR3 protein: CASSERLAGSTDTQYF
D gene: TRBD2
clone size: .
V gene: TRBV2
J gene: TRBJ2-3

CDR3 DNA: TGTGCCAGCAGCCAAAGAGGTACGCAGTATTTT
CDR3 protein: CASSQRGTQYF
D gene: .
clone size: .
V gene: TRBV11-2
J gene: TRBJ2-3

CDR3 DNA: TGCGCCAGCAGTCCTAGCCCCTCGGGGACCCAGTACTTC
CDR3 protein: CASSPSPSGTQYF
D gene: .
clone size: once
V gene: TRBV10-2
J gene: TRBJ2-5

CDR3 DNA: TGTGCCAGCAGTGGACAGGTCCCTGAGGCTTTCTTT
CDR3 protein: CASSGQVPEAFF
D gene: TRBD1
clone size: .
V gene: TRBV6-2/TRBV6-3
J gene: TRBJ1-1

CDR3 DNA: TGTGCCAGCAGTCACAGGGGGGAGGACGGTGGCTACACCTTC
CDR3 protein: CASSHRGEDGGYTF
D gene: TRBD1
clone size: .
V gene: TRBV6-5
J gene: TRBJ1-2

CDR3 DNA: TGTGCCAGCAGCCTGGGGACTAGCGTTAACACCGGGGAGCTGTTTTTT
CDR3 protein: CASSLGTSVNTGELFF
D gene: TRBD2
clone size: .
V gene: TRBV9
J gene: TRBJ2-2

CDR3 DNA: TGTGCTAGCAGCTTTGGGGAGACGACAGGTCGCCAAGAGACCCAGTACTTC
CDR3 protein: CASSFGETTGRQETQYF
D gene: .
clone size: .
V gene: TRBV7-7
J gene: TRBJ2-5

CDR3 DNA: TGTGCCAGCACCCCGGACAGGTCCTATAATTCACCCCTCCACTTT
CDR3 protein: CASTPDRSYNSPLHF
D gene: TRBD1
clone size: .
V gene: TRBV6-5
J gene: TRBJ1-6

CDR3 DNA: TGTGCCAGCAGCGGACAGGGAGATGGCTACACCTTC
CDR3 protein: CASSGQGDGYTF
D gene: TRBD1
clone size: .
V gene: TRBV6-6
J gene: TRBJ1-2

CDR3 DNA: TGTGCCAGCACCTCCTACGTAGGATCTCCAGACTACGACTTC
CDR3 protein: CASTSYVGSPDYDF
D gene: .
clone size: once
V gene: TRBV3-1/TRBV3-2
J gene: TRBJ1-2